Sequencing of this T cell receptor (beta chain) was carried out in a study of OX40 agonist ivuxolimab in advanced cancers. CDR3 length: 16 residues. After removal of 5 bases from V and 4 bases from J, the junction contained 9 bases not matched to a gene. Per the germline V gene, CDR1 is SGHTA and CDR2 is FQGNSA. The assay was immunoSEQ multiplex PCR, and TCRdb's table has in-frame clones only and misses some. The profile shows about 74,000 clones, 65% to 90% of them singletons. The source of this sequence is an adult with an advanced solid tumor such as melanoma, head and neck, liver or kidney cancer. The starting material was CD4+ or CD8+ T cells sorted from blood, obtained in a trial of the OX40 agonist ivuxolimab. The chain uses TRBV7-2 and TRBJ2-1; 9 bases line up with TRBD1. The CDR3 nucleotides are TGTGCCAGCAGCCAACAGGACAGGGGACTATACAATGAGCAGTTCTTC. Translated: CASSQQDRGLYNEQFF.